These T cell receptor beta chains were read from a single sample in a study of T cell repertoires in cytomegalovirus infection. From the reads, TCRdb called clonotypes with MiXCR, one entry per CDR3 protein. The sample lists about 140,000 distinct CDR3 sequences, 5.5% to 8% occurring once. Sequencing input: PBMCs. These receptors were taken from a human donor in good health (CMV status not recorded). Some clones in this sample may be carry-over from other donors' samples. Both conserved end residues are part of each CDR3. D genes are given only for firm matches. Expanded clones get a size class; other rows say once, few or many, or leave the size out.

d_call: .
v_call: TRBV7-2
j_call: TRBJ2-5
clone_size: many
cdr3_aa: CASSLGTAQETQYF
cdr3_nt: TGTGCCAGCAGCTTAGGGACGGCACAAGAGACCCAGTACTTC

d_call: TRBD1
v_call: TRBV20-1
j_call: TRBJ1-2
clone_size: .
cdr3_aa: CSAGDRGLPYGYTF
cdr3_nt: TGCAGTGCTGGAGACAGGGGGCTACCCTATGGCTACACCTTC

d_call: .
v_call: TRBV6-2/TRBV6-3
j_call: TRBJ1-4
clone_size: many
cdr3_aa: CASRSSRTANEKLFF
cdr3_nt: TGTGCCAGCAGATCCTCACGCACGGCTAATGAAAAACTGTTTTTT

d_call: .
v_call: TRBV7-2
j_call: TRBJ2-6
clone_size: many
cdr3_aa: CASSLGQVSLTGANVLTF
cdr3_nt: TGTGCCAGCAGCTTAGGACAGGTTTCCCTTACCGGGGCCAACGTCCTGACTTTC

d_call: .
v_call: TRBV7-9
j_call: TRBJ1-5
clone_size: many
cdr3_aa: CASTGPGGQPQHF
cdr3_nt: TGTGCCAGCACGGGCCCGGGGGGCCAGCCCCAGCATTTT

d_call: .
v_call: TRBV28
j_call: TRBJ1-1
clone_size: many
cdr3_aa: CAGRDLNTEAFF
cdr3_nt: TGTGCCGGCAGGGACTTGAACACTGAAGCTTTCTTT

d_call: .
v_call: TRBV6-4
j_call: TRBJ1-2
clone_size: few
cdr3_aa: CASSDGDNYGYTF
cdr3_nt: TGTGCCAGCAGTGATGGGGACAACTATGGCTACACCTTC

d_call: TRBD2
v_call: TRBV19
j_call: TRBJ2-2
clone_size: .
cdr3_aa: CASSILRPSGETELFF
cdr3_nt: TGTGCCAGTAGTATACTAAGGCCTAGCGGAGAAACGGAGCTGTTTTTT

d_call: .
v_call: TRBV11-2
j_call: TRBJ1-2
clone_size: many
cdr3_aa: CASSYQGFGYTF
cdr3_nt: TGTGCCAGCAGCTATCAAGGGTTTGGCTACACCTTC

d_call: .
v_call: TRBV7-3
j_call: TRBJ2-6
clone_size: many
cdr3_aa: CASSLGYGLEVGGANVLTF
cdr3_nt: TGTGCCAGCAGCTTAGGGTATGGTCTCGAGGTTGGCGGGGCCAACGTCCTGACTTTC

d_call: .
v_call: TRBV19
j_call: TRBJ1-3
clone_size: .
cdr3_aa: CASSIWGSRNTIYF
cdr3_nt: TGTGCCAGTAGTATCTGGGGCAGCCGAAACACCATATATTTT

d_call: .
v_call: TRBV20-1
j_call: TRBJ1-1
clone_size: few
cdr3_aa: CSASLIMNTEAFF
cdr3_nt: TGCAGTGCTTCGTTGATTATGAACACTGAAGCTTTCTTT

d_call: TRBD1
v_call: TRBV25-1
j_call: TRBJ1-2
clone_size: many
cdr3_aa: CASSESRGMGNYGYTF
cdr3_nt: TGTGCCAGCAGTGAGTCCAGGGGGATGGGGAACTATGGCTACACCTTC

d_call: .
v_call: TRBV20-1
j_call: TRBJ1-5
clone_size: few
cdr3_aa: CSARDPVGRNQPQHF
cdr3_nt: TGCAGTGCTAGAGATCCCGTTGGCCGGAATCAGCCCCAGCATTTT

d_call: TRBD1
v_call: TRBV7-9
j_call: TRBJ2-1
clone_size: many
cdr3_aa: CASSFPGQGNYEQFF
cdr3_nt: TGTGCCAGCAGCTTCCCGGGACAGGGGAATTATGAGCAGTTCTTC

d_call: .
v_call: TRBV27
j_call: TRBJ1-1
clone_size: few
cdr3_aa: CASRRAGDTEAFF
cdr3_nt: TGTGCCAGCAGGCGTGCAGGGGATACTGAAGCTTTCTTT

d_call: .
v_call: TRBV7-2
j_call: TRBJ2-1
clone_size: few
cdr3_aa: CASSRSRDEQFF
cdr3_nt: TGTGCCAGCAGCCGGTCCAGGGATGAGCAGTTCTTC

d_call: TRBD1
v_call: TRBV24-1
j_call: TRBJ2-5
clone_size: many
cdr3_aa: CATGQGAQETQYF
cdr3_nt: TGTGCCACTGGACAGGGAGCCCAAGAGACCCAGTACTTC

d_call: .
v_call: TRBV7-8
j_call: TRBJ1-1
clone_size: many
cdr3_aa: CASSLARQSPGAFF
cdr3_nt: TGTGCCAGCAGCTTAGCTCGGCAGAGTCCAGGGGCTTTCTTT

d_call: TRBD1
v_call: TRBV14
j_call: TRBJ2-3
clone_size: many
cdr3_aa: CASSRGQAFNTQYF
cdr3_nt: TGTGCCAGCAGCCGCGGACAGGCCTTTAATACGCAGTATTTT

d_call: TRBD1
v_call: TRBV19
j_call: TRBJ1-2
clone_size: few
cdr3_aa: CASSPTGEYGYTF
cdr3_nt: TGTGCCAGTAGTCCGACAGGGGAATATGGCTACACCTTC

d_call: .
v_call: TRBV5-1
j_call: TRBJ1-1
clone_size: many
cdr3_aa: CASSPLWAGNTEAFF
cdr3_nt: TGCGCCAGCAGCCCCCTTTGGGCGGGGAACACTGAAGCTTTCTTT

d_call: .
v_call: TRBV10-3
j_call: TRBJ1-1
clone_size: many
cdr3_aa: CATKGELNTEAFF
cdr3_nt: TGTGCCACCAAGGGTGAACTGAACACTGAAGCTTTCTTT

d_call: .
v_call: TRBV12-3/TRBV12-4
j_call: TRBJ2-5
clone_size: many
cdr3_aa: CASSFPGYETQYF
cdr3_nt: TGTGCCAGCAGTTTTCCTGGCTACGAGACCCAGTACTTC

d_call: TRBD1
v_call: TRBV20-1
j_call: TRBJ2-1
clone_size: many
cdr3_aa: CSATGQSYNEQFF
cdr3_nt: TGCAGTGCTACGGGACAGAGCTACAATGAGCAGTTCTTC

d_call: .
v_call: TRBV7-9
j_call: TRBJ2-3
clone_size: many
cdr3_aa: CASSNPRTASSTDTQYF
cdr3_nt: TGTGCCAGCAGCAATCCTAGGACTGCCTCGAGCACAGATACGCAGTATTTT

d_call: TRBD1
v_call: TRBV19
j_call: TRBJ2-6
clone_size: .
cdr3_aa: CATRFGRGQQPSGANVLTF
cdr3_nt: TGTGCCACCCGTTTCGGCCGGGGACAGCAACCCTCTGGGGCCAACGTCCTGACTTTC

d_call: .
v_call: TRBV7-2
j_call: TRBJ2-7
clone_size: many
cdr3_aa: CASSLVLYEQYF
cdr3_nt: TGTGCCAGCAGCTTGGTTCTATACGAGCAGTACTTC

d_call: TRBD2
v_call: TRBV7-6
j_call: TRBJ2-1
clone_size: many
cdr3_aa: CASSTERGFSYNEQFF
cdr3_nt: TGTGCCAGCAGCACAGAGCGGGGGTTCTCCTACAATGAGCAGTTCTTC

d_call: .
v_call: TRBV5-1
j_call: TRBJ1-2
clone_size: .
cdr3_aa: CASSLFSPGRNYGYTF
cdr3_nt: TGCGCCAGCAGCTTGTTCTCGCCCGGCAGAAACTATGGCTACACCTTC

d_call: .
v_call: TRBV7-9
j_call: TRBJ2-3
clone_size: many
cdr3_aa: CASSQDRLATDTQYF
cdr3_nt: TGTGCCAGCAGCCAGGACCGGCTAGCCACAGATACGCAGTATTTT

d_call: .
v_call: TRBV5-1
j_call: TRBJ1-4
clone_size: many
cdr3_aa: CASSLGPSRDRSTNEKLFF
cdr3_nt: TGCGCCAGCAGCTTGGGCCCTAGTCGGGATCGATCAACTAATGAAAAACTGTTTTTT